The clone carrying this TCR beta chain was counted a single time. The data originate from a study of blood T cell repertoires in COVID-19. The overall study: The analysed material was cDNA or gDNA that came from T cells, B-cell-depleted T cells, or PBMCs.

The length of the CDR3 is 18 residues. The germline gives CDR1 MNHEY, CDR2 SMNVEV (reference sequence). Between the trimmed V and J ends, which lost 6 bases and 0 bases, there was a span of 21 bases. Clones were sequenced by immunoSEQ multiplex PCR, and TCRdb holds only the in-frame ones, with some missing. The sample holds approximately 100,000 clones, 85% seen once. This TCR came from a woman aged 70-85 years with active or convalescent COVID-19. The sample comprised peripheral blood. The chain joins TRBV27 to TRBJ1-5; D might be TRBD1 (6 bases). The CDR3 loop reads CASRPRTDPFYSNQPQHF. Written as DNA, the CDR3 is TGTGCCAGCAGGCCCCGGACAGACCCGTTTTATAGCAATCAGCCCCAGCATTTT.